These T cell receptor beta chains were read from a single sample in a study of Graves' ophthalmopathy and Graves' hyperthyroidism. Using its own MiXCR run on the multiplex PCR reads, TCRdb lists one record per CDR3 protein. Among roughly 480,000 distinct CDR3 sequences listed, approximately 14% were seen once. Specimen: blood. The receptors derive from a woman in her twenties or thirties with Graves' ophthalmopathy. Both conserved end residues are trimmed from each CDR3. Fields, in order: CDR3 protein, CDR3 length, V gene.

CDR3aa: SAGTGPHEQY
len: 10
v_gene: TRBV20-1

CDR3aa: ASSDSQTPLNTEAC
len: 14
v_gene: TRBV19

CDR3aa: ASSLTGTVTRELF
len: 13
v_gene: TRBV28

CDR3aa: ASWGGAGELF
len: 10
v_gene: TRBV27

CDR3aa: ASSFTGLGNQPQH
len: 13
v_gene: TRBV27

CDR3aa: ASRDNYYEQY
len: 10
v_gene: TRBV6-1

CDR3aa: ASTPRGQKNIQY
len: 12
v_gene: TRBV2

CDR3aa: ASSPISGRGGGEQY
len: 14
v_gene: TRBV7-3

CDR3aa: ASSEARGEPYEQY
len: 13
v_gene: TRBV6-1

CDR3aa: ASKDRSNQPQH
len: 11
v_gene: TRBV2

CDR3aa: ASSLTGNPGELF
len: 12
v_gene: TRBV5-5

CDR3aa: ASSSGQAPYEQY
len: 12
v_gene: TRBV5-1

CDR3aa: SVHQRGFDEQY
len: 11
v_gene: TRBV29-1

CDR3aa: SARSPSTEAF
len: 10
v_gene: TRBV20-1

CDR3aa: ASSQVTGGNYGYT
len: 13
v_gene: TRBV7-2

CDR3aa: ASRDGRSYEQY
len: 11
v_gene: TRBV6-1

CDR3aa: ASSPKAGTAPSTRGYT
len: 16
v_gene: TRBV11-2

CDR3aa: ASSLQGPQETQY
len: 12
v_gene: TRBV6-2/TRBV6-3

CDR3aa: ASSSSGRLTGELF
len: 13
v_gene: TRBV7-2

CDR3aa: ASSQGVNQETQY
len: 12
v_gene: TRBV4-1

CDR3aa: ASSYMNRAGSYGYT
len: 14
v_gene: TRBV6-5

CDR3aa: ASRRGDGNQPQH
len: 12
v_gene: TRBV27

CDR3aa: ASSSGQGHQPQH
len: 12
v_gene: TRBV2

CDR3aa: ASSQGGSRVR
len: 10
v_gene: TRBV12-3/TRBV12-4

CDR3aa: ASRRGVTYEQY
len: 11
v_gene: TRBV19

CDR3aa: ASRQGRLDSPLH
len: 12
v_gene: TRBV6-1

CDR3aa: ASSSIGVGANVLT
len: 13
v_gene: TRBV28

CDR3aa: ASSAGGRETQY
len: 11
v_gene: TRBV12-3/TRBV12-4

CDR3aa: ASGLDLSTGKAF
len: 12
v_gene: TRBV12-5

CDR3aa: SFTSQETQY
len: 9
v_gene: TRBV20-1

CDR3aa: SVASFSGRIGEQY
len: 13
v_gene: TRBV29-1

CDR3aa: ASSLTSANRDRGWNTEAF
len: 18
v_gene: TRBV12-3/TRBV12-4

CDR3aa: ASSRDWETQY
len: 10
v_gene: TRBV11-2